This passage covers 11 T cell receptor beta chains from one sample sequenced in a study of identical twins. TCRdb analysed the 5' RACE reads with MiXCR anew, one entry per CDR3 protein. Here the sample spans around 650,000 distinct CDR3 sequences, roughly 7.1% being singletons. These same data were also listed under a study on yellow fever vaccine responses in identical twins.

Sequencing was carried out using PBMCs. The source of these receptors is a woman younger than 30 in good health.

This clonotype was seen only a few times. This sequence joins TRBV12-5 and TRBJ2-2, with D possibly TRBD1 on 6 matching bases. The CDR3 loop spans 17 amino acids. Germline CDR1 reads LGHNT; CDR2 reads FRNRAP. Trimming shortened V by 1 base and J by 8 bases, and 20 bases separated the two germline ends. The chain's CDR3 is CASGLARPTGPGGELFF. The CDR3 DNA follows: TGTGCTAGTGGTTTGGCCCGCCCGACAGGCCCCGGAGGGGAGCTGTTTTTT.

This clonotype was seen a few times. This rearrangement joins TRBV20-1 to TRBJ1-4; the D gene is possibly TRBD1 (6 bases). V lost 2 bases and J 8 bases, leaving 27 bases between the germline ends. The CDR3 has 18 residues. Germline assignment: CDR1 DFQATT and CDR2 SNEGSKA (reference sequence). In DNA, the CDR3 is TGCAGTGCTAGATTCTCCTTACAGTCAACAGGGTCCGCAGAAAAACTGTTTTTT. Translating it yields CSARFSLQSTGSAEKLFF.

This clonotype was observed a handful of times. J is TRBJ1-6 and V is TRBV4-2; 7 bases map to TRBD1. V shed 4 bases and J 5 bases; nucleotides not matched to a gene: 2. This CDR3 has 14 amino acids. CDR1 is LGHNA and CDR2 is YNFKEQ in the germline V gene. The CDR3 region is CASSRDRNNSPLHF. CDR3 nucleotide sequence: TGTGCCAGCAGCCGGGACAGAAATAATTCACCCCTCCACTTT.

The chain couples TRBV6-5 to TRBJ2-6; D call uncertain. The CDR3 has 14 residues. Trimming pared 4 bases from V and 3 bases from J, leaving 7 bases between. Germline-derived CDR1 and CDR2 are MNHEY and SVGAGI. In DNA form, the CDR3 reads TGTGCCAGCAGTTCCTTGCATGGGGCCAACGTCCTGACTTTC. Translated, it gives CASSSLHGANVLTF.

This clonotype was detected ten times or more. The chain recombines TRBV27 with TRBJ2-7, with unresolved D. With 5 bases removed from V and 6 bases from J, the gap between germline ends came to 20 bases. CDR3 length equals 15 residues. In germline, CDR1 is MNHEY, CDR2 SMNVEV (reference sequence). CDR3 in amino acids: CASSNLQRHGLEQYF. The DNA for the CDR3 is TGTGCCAGCAGTAATCTCCAGCGTCACGGGCTCGAGCAGTACTTC.

This clonotype was found many times. The rearrangement uses TRBV3-1 and TRBJ1-1, with 7 bases fitting TRBD1. The length of the CDR3 is 13 residues. Trimming at V came to 4 bases and at J to 7 bases, leaving 6 bases not matched to a gene. Germline CDR1 reads LGHDT; CDR2 reads YNNKEL (reference sequence). In DNA, the CDR3 is TGTGCCAGCAGCCGCGGGACAGACTTTGAAGCTTTCTTT. It is translated as CASSRGTDFEAFF.

The sample holds many counts of this clonotype. The chain has TRBV6-5 and TRBJ1-4, with D unresolved. CDR1 and CDR2 from the germline V gene are MNHEY and SVGAGI. The CDR3 runs 13 residues. Trimming left V 4 bases short and J 5 bases short, with 8 bases between. CDR3 in DNA: TGTGCCAGCAGTTGGCGACGGAATGAAAAACTGTTTTTT. Translation: CASSWRRNEKLFF.

About this clonotype: One end of the junction fails to match germline, which may point to a read error. The V call is TRBV2, the J call TRBJ2-4; 7 bases are shared with TRBD1. Germline CDR1 and CDR2: SNHLY and FYNNEI. This CDR3 has 14 amino acids. DNA of the CDR3: TGTGCCAGCAGCGAAGCCGACCTCAGACAGGGAAAGTACTTC. Its translation: CASSEADLRQGKYF. Together with reference TRBV2 and TRBJ2-4, the CDR3 gives the full variable domain: EPEVTQTPSHQVTQMGQEVILRCVPISNHLYFYWYRQILGQKVEFLVSFYNNEISEKSEIFDDQFSVERPDGSNFTLKIRSTKLEDSAMYFCASSEADLRQGKYFGAGTRLSVL.

The gene calls are TRBV12-5 and TRBJ2-5, with no clear D. The ends were cut back, 2 bases at V and 1 base at J, with 2 bases in the middle. This CDR3 spans 12 amino acids. Germline V gene lookup returns CDR1 LGHNT and CDR2 FRNRAP. CDR3 in amino acids: CASGLTQETQYF. The CDR3, as DNA: TGTGCTAGTGGTTTGACCCAAGAGACCCAGTACTTC.

This clonotype was observed a few times. V is TRBV5-1 and J is TRBJ1-2; a weak D match, TRBD1 (6 bases). V lost 0 bases and J 7 bases, leaving 10 bases between the germline ends. Germline V CDR1 and CDR2: SGHRS, YFSETQ. The CDR3 covers 13 residues. The CDR3 is CASSLEQGFGYTF. The CDR3 region has the DNA TGCGCCAGCAGCTTGGAACAGGGTTTTGGCTACACCTTC.

This clonotype was counted many times. The CDR3, as DNA: TGCGCCAGCAGGATCGGTCTAGCGGGAGGAAGACCATCTAGCACAGATACGCAGTATTTT. Translated: CASRIGLAGGRPSSTDTQYF. J is TRBJ2-3 and V is TRBV5-1; 11 nucleotides line up with TRBD2. The CDR3 runs 20 residues. CDR1 SGHRS and CDR2 YFSETQ come from the germline V gene. Trimming cost V 5 bases and J 0 bases; bases outside gene matches: 17. Combining the CDR3 with reference TRBV5-1 and TRBJ2-3 gives the whole variable domain KAGVTQTPRYLIKTRGQQVTLSCSPISGHRSVSWYQQTPGQGLQFLFEYFSETQRNKGNFPGRFSGRQFSNSRSEMNVSTLELGDSALYLCASRIGLAGGRPSSTDTQYFGPGTRLTVL.